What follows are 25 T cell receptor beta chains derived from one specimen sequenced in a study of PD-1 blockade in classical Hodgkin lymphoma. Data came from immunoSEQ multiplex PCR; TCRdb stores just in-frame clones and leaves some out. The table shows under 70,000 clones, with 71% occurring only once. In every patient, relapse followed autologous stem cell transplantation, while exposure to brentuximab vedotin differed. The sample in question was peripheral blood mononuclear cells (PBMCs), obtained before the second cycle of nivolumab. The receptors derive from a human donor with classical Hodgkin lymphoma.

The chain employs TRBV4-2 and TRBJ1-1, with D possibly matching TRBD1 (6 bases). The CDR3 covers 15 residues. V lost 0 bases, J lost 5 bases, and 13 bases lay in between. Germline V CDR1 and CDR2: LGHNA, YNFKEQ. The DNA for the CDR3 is TGTGCCAGCAGCCAAGATGCGCAGGGGAGGACTGAAGCTTTCTTT. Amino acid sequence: CASSQDAQGRTEAFF.

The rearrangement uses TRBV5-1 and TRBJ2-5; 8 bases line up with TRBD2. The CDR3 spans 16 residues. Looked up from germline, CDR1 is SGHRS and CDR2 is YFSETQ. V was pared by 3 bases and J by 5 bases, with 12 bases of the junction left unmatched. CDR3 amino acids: CASSSESGGRRETQYF. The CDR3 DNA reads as TGCGCCAGCAGCTCCGAATCGGGGGGGCGCAGGGAGACCCAGTACTTC.

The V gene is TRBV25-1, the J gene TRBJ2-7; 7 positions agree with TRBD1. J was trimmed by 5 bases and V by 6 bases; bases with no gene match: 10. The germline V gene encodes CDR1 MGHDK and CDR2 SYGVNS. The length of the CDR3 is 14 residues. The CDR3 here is CASRTQGIYNEQYF. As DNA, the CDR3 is TGTGCCAGCAGAACACAGGGGATCTACAACGAGCAGTACTTC.

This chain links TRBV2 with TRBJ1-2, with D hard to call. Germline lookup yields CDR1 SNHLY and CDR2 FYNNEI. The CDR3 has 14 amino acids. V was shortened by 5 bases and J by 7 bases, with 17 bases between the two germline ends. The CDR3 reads CASSFITGVRGYTF. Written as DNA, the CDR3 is TGTGCCAGCAGTTTTATTACCGGGGTCCGTGGCTACACCTTC.

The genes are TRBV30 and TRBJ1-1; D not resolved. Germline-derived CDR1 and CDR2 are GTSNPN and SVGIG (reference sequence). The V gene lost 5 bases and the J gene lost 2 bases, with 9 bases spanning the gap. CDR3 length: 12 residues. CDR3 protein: CAWGYFNTEAFF. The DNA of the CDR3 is TGTGCCTGGGGGTACTTTAACACTGAAGCTTTCTTT.

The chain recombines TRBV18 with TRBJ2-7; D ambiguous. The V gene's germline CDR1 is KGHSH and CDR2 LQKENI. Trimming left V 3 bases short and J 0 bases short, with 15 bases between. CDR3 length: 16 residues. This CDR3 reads CASSPDRRAISYEQYF. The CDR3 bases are TGTGCCAGCTCACCGGACCGTCGGGCCATCTCCTACGAGCAGTACTTC. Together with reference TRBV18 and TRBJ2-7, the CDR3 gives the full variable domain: NAGVMQNPRHLVRRRGQEARLRCSPMKGHSHVYWYRQLPEEGLKFMVYLQKENIIDESGMPKERFSAEFPKEGPSILRIQQVVRGDSAAYFCASSPDRRAISYEQYFGPGTRLTVT.

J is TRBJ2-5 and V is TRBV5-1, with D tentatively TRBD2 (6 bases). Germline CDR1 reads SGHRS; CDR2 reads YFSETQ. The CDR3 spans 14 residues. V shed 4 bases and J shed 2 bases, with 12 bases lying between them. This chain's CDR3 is CASSLMGLQETQYF. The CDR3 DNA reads TGCGCCAGCAGCCTTATGGGACTTCAAGAGACCCAGTACTTC.

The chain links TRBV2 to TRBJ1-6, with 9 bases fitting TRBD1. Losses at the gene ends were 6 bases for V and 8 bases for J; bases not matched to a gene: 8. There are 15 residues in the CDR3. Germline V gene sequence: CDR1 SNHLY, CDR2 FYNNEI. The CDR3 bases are TGTGCCAGCAGACCCCCGACAGGGGGTGATTCACCCCTCCACTTT. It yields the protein CASRPPTGGDSPLHF.

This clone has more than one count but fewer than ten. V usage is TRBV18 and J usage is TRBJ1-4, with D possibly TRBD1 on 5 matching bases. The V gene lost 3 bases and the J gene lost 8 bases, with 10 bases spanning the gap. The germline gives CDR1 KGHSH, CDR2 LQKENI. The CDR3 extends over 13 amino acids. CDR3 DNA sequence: TGTGCCAGCTCACCGCCCTCAGGGGAAAAACTGTTTTTT. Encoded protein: CASSPPSGEKLFF.

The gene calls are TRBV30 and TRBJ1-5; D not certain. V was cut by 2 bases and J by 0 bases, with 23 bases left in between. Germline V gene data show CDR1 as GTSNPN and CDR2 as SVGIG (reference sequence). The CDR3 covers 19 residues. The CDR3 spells CAWSISRTMPPNSNQPQHF. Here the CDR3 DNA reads TGTGCCTGGAGTATTTCTCGGACCATGCCCCCGAATAGCAATCAGCCCCAGCATTTT.

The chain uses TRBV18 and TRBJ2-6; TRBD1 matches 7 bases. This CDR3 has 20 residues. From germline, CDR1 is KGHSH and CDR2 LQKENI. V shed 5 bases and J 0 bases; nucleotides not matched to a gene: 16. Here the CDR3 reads CASSRMTGSPSLSGANVLTF. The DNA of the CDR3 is TGTGCCAGCTCAAGGATGACAGGGTCTCCAAGTCTCTCTGGGGCCAACGTCCTGACTTTC. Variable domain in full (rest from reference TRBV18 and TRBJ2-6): NAGVMQNPRHLVRRRGQEARLRCSPMKGHSHVYWYRQLPEEGLKFMVYLQKENIIDESGMPKERFSAEFPKEGPSILRIQQVVRGDSAAYFCASSRMTGSPSLSGANVLTFGAGSRLTVL.

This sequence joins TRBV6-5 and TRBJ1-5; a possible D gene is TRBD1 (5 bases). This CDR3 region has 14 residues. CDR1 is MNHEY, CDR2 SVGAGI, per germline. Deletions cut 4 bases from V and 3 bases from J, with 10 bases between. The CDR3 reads CASSLTVYNQPQHF. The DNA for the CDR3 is TGTGCCAGCAGTTTGACAGTATACAATCAGCCCCAGCATTTT.

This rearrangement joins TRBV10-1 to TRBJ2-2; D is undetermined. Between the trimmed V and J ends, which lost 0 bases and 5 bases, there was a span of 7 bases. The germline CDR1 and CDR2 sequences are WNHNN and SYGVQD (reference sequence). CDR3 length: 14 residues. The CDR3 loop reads CASSESEGTGELFF. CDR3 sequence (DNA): TGCGCCAGCAGTGAGTCTGAAGGGACCGGGGAGCTGTTTTTT.

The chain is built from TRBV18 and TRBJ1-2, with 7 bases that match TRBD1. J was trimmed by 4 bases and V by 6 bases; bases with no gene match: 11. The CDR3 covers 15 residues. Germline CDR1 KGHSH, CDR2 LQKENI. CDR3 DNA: TGTGCCAGCTCCCAAGGGACAGCCGCGGGCTATGGCTACACCTTC. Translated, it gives CASSQGTAAGYGYTF.

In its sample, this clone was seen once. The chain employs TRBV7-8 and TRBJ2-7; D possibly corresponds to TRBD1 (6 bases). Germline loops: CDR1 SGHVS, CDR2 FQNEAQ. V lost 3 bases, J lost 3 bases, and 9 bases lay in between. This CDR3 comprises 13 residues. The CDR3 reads CASSFGGHYEQYF. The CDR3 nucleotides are TGTGCCAGCAGCTTTGGGGGCCACTACGAGCAGTACTTC.

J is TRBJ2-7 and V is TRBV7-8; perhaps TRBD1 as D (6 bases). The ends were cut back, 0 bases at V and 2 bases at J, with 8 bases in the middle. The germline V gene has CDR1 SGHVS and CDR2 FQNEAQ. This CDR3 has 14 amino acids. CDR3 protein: CASSLATGPYEQYF. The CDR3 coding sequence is TGTGCCAGCAGCTTAGCAACAGGGCCCTACGAGCAGTACTTC.

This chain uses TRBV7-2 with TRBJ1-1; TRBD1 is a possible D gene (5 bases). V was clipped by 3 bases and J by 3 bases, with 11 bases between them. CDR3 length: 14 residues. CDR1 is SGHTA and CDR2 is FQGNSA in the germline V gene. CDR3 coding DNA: TGTGCCAGCAGCTTGGGCAGGGCGGACACTGAAGCTTTCTTT. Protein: CASSLGRADTEAFF.

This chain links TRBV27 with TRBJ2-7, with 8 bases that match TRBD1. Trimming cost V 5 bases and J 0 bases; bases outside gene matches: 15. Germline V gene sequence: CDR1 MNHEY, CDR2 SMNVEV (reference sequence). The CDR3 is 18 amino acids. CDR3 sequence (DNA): TGTGCCAGCAGTCCCCTTACCCCGACAGGGGCCCACTCCTACGAGCAGTACTTC. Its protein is CASSPLTPTGAHSYEQYF.

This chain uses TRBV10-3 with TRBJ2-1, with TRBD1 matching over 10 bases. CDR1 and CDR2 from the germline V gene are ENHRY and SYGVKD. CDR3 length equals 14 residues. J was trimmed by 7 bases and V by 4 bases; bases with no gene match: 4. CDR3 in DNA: TGTGCCATCAGTGCTCGGGACAGGGGTAATGAGCAGTTCTTC. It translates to CAISARDRGNEQFF.

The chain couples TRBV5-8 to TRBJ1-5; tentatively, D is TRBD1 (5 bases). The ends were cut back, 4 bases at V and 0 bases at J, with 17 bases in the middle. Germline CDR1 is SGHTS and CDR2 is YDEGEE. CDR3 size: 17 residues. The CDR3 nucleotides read TGTGCCAGCAGCATGTATGGGGACGGTCATAGCAATCAGCCCCAGCATTTT. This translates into CASSMYGDGHSNQPQHF.

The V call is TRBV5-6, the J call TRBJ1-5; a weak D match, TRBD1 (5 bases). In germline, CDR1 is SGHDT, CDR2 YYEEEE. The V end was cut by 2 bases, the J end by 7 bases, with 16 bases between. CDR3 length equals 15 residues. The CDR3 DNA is TGTGCCAGCAGCTTCGAGGGGCGACTATCACAGCCCCAGCATTTT. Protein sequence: CASSFEGRLSQPQHF. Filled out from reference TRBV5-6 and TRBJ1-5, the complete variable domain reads DAGVTQSPTHLIKTRGQQVTLRCSPKSGHDTVSWYQQALGQGPQFIFQYYEEEERQRGNFPDRFSGHQFPNYSSELNVNALLLGDSALYLCASSFEGRLSQPQHFGDGTRLSIL.

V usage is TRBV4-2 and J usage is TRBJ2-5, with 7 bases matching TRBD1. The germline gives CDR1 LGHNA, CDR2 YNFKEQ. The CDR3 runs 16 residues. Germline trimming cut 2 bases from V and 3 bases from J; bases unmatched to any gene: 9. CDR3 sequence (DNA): TGTGCCAGCAGCCAAAAAGGGTTAGACAGGGAAGAGACCCAGTACTTC. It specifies CASSQKGLDREETQYF.

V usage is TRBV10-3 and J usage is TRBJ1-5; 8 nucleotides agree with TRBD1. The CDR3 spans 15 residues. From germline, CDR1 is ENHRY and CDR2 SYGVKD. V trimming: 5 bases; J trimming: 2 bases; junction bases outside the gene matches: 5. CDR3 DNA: TGTGCCATCAGTCAGGGGGCTGAAGGCAATCAGCCCCAGCATTTT. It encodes CAISQGAEGNQPQHF.

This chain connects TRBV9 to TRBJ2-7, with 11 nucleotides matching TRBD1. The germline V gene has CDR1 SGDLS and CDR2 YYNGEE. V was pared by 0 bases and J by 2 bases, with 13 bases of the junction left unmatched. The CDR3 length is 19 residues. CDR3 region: CASSVGPGQGAHLTYEQYF. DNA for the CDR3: TGTGCCAGCAGCGTAGGGCCCGGACAGGGGGCCCACCTTACCTACGAGCAGTACTTC. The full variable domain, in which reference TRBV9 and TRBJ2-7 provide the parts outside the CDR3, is DSGVTQTPKHLITATGQRVTLRCSPRSGDLSVYWYQQSLDQGLQFLIQYYNGEERAKGNILERFSAQQFPDLHSELNLSSLELGDSALYFCASSVGPGQGAHLTYEQYFGPGTRLTVT.

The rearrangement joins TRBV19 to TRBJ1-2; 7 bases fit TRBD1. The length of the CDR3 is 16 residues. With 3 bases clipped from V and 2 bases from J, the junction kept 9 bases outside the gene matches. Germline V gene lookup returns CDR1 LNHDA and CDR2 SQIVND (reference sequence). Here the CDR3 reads CASSILRTTGNYGYTF. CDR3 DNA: TGTGCCAGTAGTATCCTCCGCACGACAGGGAACTATGGCTACACCTTC.